The 30 T cell receptor beta chains listed next were all sequenced from one sample in a study of CD8+ T cells in alopecia areata. Isolated RNA was reverse transcribed into cDNA used as the sequencing template. Measured with immunoSEQ multiplex PCR; TCRdb has only the in-frame clones, and not every one. The table has over 150,000 clones, roughly 56% seen once. The sample taken for sequencing was CD8+ T cells sorted from blood. These TCRs come from a human donor in good health.

DNA of the CDR3: TGTGCCAGCAGTTTACAAGAGAACACTGAAGCTTTCTTT. The encoded protein is CASSLQENTEAFF. The V gene is TRBV27, the J gene TRBJ1-1; no clear D. Per germline, CDR1 MNHEY and CDR2 SMNVEV (reference sequence). The CDR3 contains 13 residues. V lost 2 bases and J 1 base, leaving 5 bases between the germline ends.

The chain employs TRBV11-2 and TRBJ1-5, with 8 bases that match TRBD1. Germline V gene sequence: CDR1 SGHAT, CDR2 FQNNGV. J lost 0 bases, V lost 5 bases, and 6 bases had no gene match. CDR3 length: 16 residues. CDR3 residues: CASSPGTGYSNQPQHF. As DNA, the CDR3 is TGTGCCAGCAGCCCGGGGACAGGCTATAGCAATCAGCCCCAGCATTTT. Full variable domain (missing parts from reference TRBV11-2 and TRBJ1-5): EAGVAQSPRYKIIEKRQSVAFWCNPISGHATLYWYQQILGQGPKLLIQFQNNGVVDDSQLPKDRFSAERLKGVDSTLKIQPAKLEDSAVYLCASSPGTGYSNQPQHFGDGTRLSIL.

This clone was picked up a small number of times. The rearrangement uses TRBV13 and TRBJ2-5; 14 nucleotides line up with TRBD2. Germline V lookup: CDR1 PRHDT, CDR2 FYEKMQ (reference sequence). V lost 5 bases and J lost 2; bases outside the gene matches: 4. The CDR3 is made up of 16 amino acids. The CDR3 loop is CASSPWTSGGQETQYF. The CDR3 DNA reads TGTGCCAGCAGCCCCTGGACTAGCGGGGGGCAAGAGACCCAGTACTTC.

In this sample, this clone turned up many times. V gene TRBV6-5 combines with J gene TRBJ2-1; D may be TRBD1 (6 bases). V was trimmed by 6 bases and J by 8 bases, leaving 20 bases between them. Germline V gene lookup returns CDR1 MNHEY and CDR2 SVGAGI. The CDR3 is 15 residues long. CDR3 nucleotides: TGTGCCAGCAGCGGTGGACAGTTCCCCGTGGATGAGCAGTTCTTC. Translation gives CASSGGQFPVDEQFF.

The rearrangement links TRBV7-2 to TRBJ2-1; the D is unclear. This CDR3 is built from 12 residues. Between the trimmed V and J ends, which lost 5 bases and 7 bases, there was a span of 9 bases. Germline CDR1 SGHTA, CDR2 FQGNSA. This CDR3 reads CASSHSMNEQFF. CDR3 DNA: TGTGCCAGCAGCCATTCGATGAATGAGCAGTTCTTC.

This clone occurred a few times. J is TRBJ1-1 and V is TRBV6-5, with a tentative D call TRBD1 (5 bases). The germline V and J ends were trimmed by 6 bases and 5 bases, with 16 bases remaining between them. Germline lookup yields CDR1 MNHEY and CDR2 SVGAGI. The CDR3 is made up of 14 amino acids. CDR3 coding DNA: TGTGCCAGCAGGACCCGGGGGGGAATTACTGAAGCTTTCTTT. It is translated as CASRTRGGITEAFF.

The chain combines TRBV29-1 with TRBJ2-6, with D perhaps matching TRBD1 or TRBD2 (5 bases each). Germline values: CDR1 SQVTM, CDR2 ANQGSEA. Trimming left V 7 bases short and J 2 bases short, with 15 bases between. The CDR3 is 15 amino acids. CDR3 sequence (DNA): TGCAGCGCGTCCGGGACCGAGGCTGGGGCCAACGTCCTGACTTTC. Amino acids: CSASGTEAGANVLTF.

The V and J genes are TRBV5-1 and TRBJ2-3, with D possibly matching TRBD2 (6 bases). CDR3 length equals 16 residues. Germline CDR1 reads SGHRS; CDR2 reads YFSETQ. The V and J ends lost 3 bases and 0 bases respectively, with 14 bases between them. Written as DNA, the CDR3 is TGCGCCAGCAGCTCAACGGAGGGAGATAGCACAGATACGCAGTATTTT. It codes for CASSSTEGDSTDTQYF.

This clone was counted only a few times. The chain recombines TRBV27 with TRBJ2-7, with a possible D match to TRBD1 (6 bases). Germline values: CDR1 MNHEY, CDR2 SMNVEV (reference sequence). The CDR3 contains 15 residues. Trimming removed 5 bases at V and 5 bases at J, with 19 bases between. CDR3 in amino acids: CASSGPPGQRHEQYF. The CDR3 DNA follows: TGTGCCAGCAGTGGACCTCCGGGACAAAGACACGAGCAGTACTTC.

The J gene is TRBJ2-7, the V gene TRBV2, with 9 bases identical to TRBD1. Trimming took 6 bases from V and 3 from J; bases not matched to a gene: 6. The CDR3 consists of 14 residues. The germline gives CDR1 SNHLY, CDR2 FYNNEI. The CDR3 here is CASRPWGQGYEQYF. Written as DNA, the CDR3 is TGTGCCAGCAGACCTTGGGGACAGGGCTACGAGCAGTACTTC.

This CDR3 reads CASSFLAGAEAFF. The CDR3 nucleotides are TGTGCCAGCAGTTTTCTCGCGGGCGCTGAAGCTTTCTTT. J is TRBJ1-1 and V is TRBV27, with D hard to call. CDR3 size: 13 residues. V was trimmed by 3 bases and J by 6 bases, leaving 11 bases between them. Germline V gene lookup returns CDR1 MNHEY and CDR2 SMNVEV (reference sequence).

The J gene is TRBJ2-1, the V gene TRBV29-1; 7 nucleotides line up with TRBD2. Germline-derived CDR1 and CDR2 are SQVTM and ANQGSEA. There are 15 residues in the CDR3. The V and J ends lost 3 bases and 4 bases, in that order; junction bases with no gene match: 9. The CDR3 DNA follows: TGCAGCGTTGATCTAGGTAGCGGGCCGTACAATGAGCAGTTCTTC. Translated, it gives CSVDLGSGPYNEQFF.

The V gene is TRBV5-1, the J gene TRBJ1-3; possibly TRBD1 for D (5 bases). Deletions cut 0 bases from V and 1 base from J, with 8 bases between. Germline assignment: CDR1 SGHRS and CDR2 YFSETQ. CDR3 length: 15 amino acids. The CDR3 DNA sequence: TGCGCCAGCAGCTTGGCCGAGGGGTCTGGAAACACCATATATTTT. The encoded protein is CASSLAEGSGNTIYF.

J is TRBJ1-1 and V is TRBV7-9; D unresolved. Germline CDR1 SEHNR, CDR2 FQNEAQ (reference sequence). V was trimmed by 5 bases and J by 5 bases, leaving 15 bases between them. This CDR3 spans 14 amino acids. The chain's CDR3 is CASSPWEFWTEAFF. DNA for the CDR3: TGTGCCAGCAGCCCGTGGGAGTTTTGGACTGAAGCTTTCTTT. Together with reference TRBV7-9 and TRBJ1-1, the CDR3 gives the full variable domain: DTGVSQNPRHKITKRGQNVTFRCDPISEHNRLYWYRQTLGQGPEFLTYFQNEAQLEKSRLLSDRFSAERPKGSFSTLEIQRTEQGDSAMYLCASSPWEFWTEAFFGQGTRLTVV.

V gene TRBV13 combines with J gene TRBJ1-6; 7 nucleotides align to TRBD1. Germline V gives CDR1 PRHDT, CDR2 FYEKMQ (reference sequence). The CDR3 extends over 16 amino acids. Unmatched junction bases numbered 6, after V lost 4 bases and J lost 3 bases. The DNA of the CDR3 is TGTGCCAGCAGCTCCGGGACAGAACACTATAATTCACCCCTCCACTTT. Its translation is CASSSGTEHYNSPLHF.

This clone showed up just a few times. The chain is built from TRBV9 and TRBJ1-1, with a weak D call TRBD1 (5 bases). The V end was cut by 0 bases, the J end by 11 bases, with 32 bases between. The CDR3 consists of 19 residues. Germline V lookup: CDR1 SGDLS, CDR2 YYNGEE. CDR3 in DNA: TGTGCCAGCAGCGTAGGAGGACTCGTCGGGGGACTAGCTTCTCGTGACGCTTTCTTT. This translates into CASSVGGLVGGLASRDAFF.

The V gene is TRBV4-1, the J gene TRBJ1-2, with D possibly matching TRBD1 (6 bases). V lost 3 bases and J lost 6, with 17 bases in between. This CDR3 region has 15 residues. Germline CDR1 MGHRA, CDR2 YSYEKL. In nucleotides, the CDR3 is TGCGCCAGCAGCCAGCCGTATCCAGGGGAAGATGGCTACACCTTC. Protein sequence: CASSQPYPGEDGYTF.

The chain recombines TRBV7-9 with TRBJ2-7; TRBD1 is a possible D gene (6 bases). Deletions cut 1 base from V and 1 base from J, with 14 bases between. This CDR3 has 16 amino acids. CDR1 SEHNR and CDR2 FQNEAQ come from the germline V gene (reference sequence). Here the CDR3 DNA reads TGTGCCAGCAGCTTAGTCGGCCAAGGACAGTCCTACGAGCAGTACTTC. Protein product: CASSLVGQGQSYEQYF.

The chain is built from TRBV29-1 and TRBJ1-2; perhaps TRBD1 as D (6 bases). Germline assignment: CDR1 SQVTM and CDR2 ANQGSEA. V dropped 7 bases and J dropped 2 bases, with 20 bases sitting between them. The length of the CDR3 is 15 residues. In DNA, the CDR3 is TGCAGCGGGATTTCACAGGGTTCAATAAACTATGGCTACACCTTC. Translated: CSGISQGSINYGYTF.

The rearrangement uses TRBV7-8 and TRBJ1-1; TRBD1 is a possible D gene (6 bases). There are 16 residues in the CDR3. The germline CDR1 and CDR2 sequences are SGHVS and FQNEAQ. Trimming cost V 4 bases and J 4 bases, with 19 bases left between them. This CDR3 reads CASSSGWGRGSTEAFF. Written as DNA, the CDR3 is TGTGCCAGCAGCTCCGGTTGGGGCAGGGGATCCACTGAAGCTTTCTTT.

This chain uses TRBV4-1 with TRBJ2-7, with D possibly TRBD2 on 6 matching bases. Per germline, CDR1 MGHRA and CDR2 YSYEKL. The CDR3 spans 14 residues. V was trimmed by 4 bases and J by 3 bases, leaving 13 bases between them. The CDR3 coding sequence is TGCGCCAGCAGCCCGGTGGAGGGCCACTACGAGCAGTACTTC. Protein sequence: CASSPVEGHYEQYF.

The chain employs TRBV6-4 and TRBJ2-7, with D uncertain. The CDR3 extends over 14 amino acids. Between the trimmed V and J ends, which lost 5 bases and 0 bases, there was a span of 11 bases. Germline values: CDR1 MRHNA, CDR2 SNTAGT. The DNA for the CDR3 is TGTGCCAGCAGTTCGGACGAGTCCTCCTACGAGCAGTACTTC. This gives the protein CASSSDESSYEQYF.

The chain combines TRBV9 with TRBJ2-2; 8 nucleotides line up with TRBD2. The V and J ends lost 7 bases and 3 bases, in that order; junction bases with no gene match: 2. Looked up from germline, CDR1 is SGDLS and CDR2 is YYNGEE. The CDR3 has 13 residues. The CDR3 coding sequence is TGTGCCAGCGGGCGGGGGGACACCGGGGAGCTGTTTTTT. Protein: CASGRGDTGELFF.

This rearrangement joins TRBV4-1 to TRBJ1-2; D is unresolved. The germline CDR1 and CDR2 sequences are MGHRA and YSYEKL. Deletions cut 0 bases from V and 4 bases from J, with 12 bases between. The CDR3 sequence is 15 residues long. In DNA, the CDR3 is TGCGCCAGCAGCCAAGATTCCGGATTTACCTATGGCTACACCTTC. This sequence encodes CASSQDSGFTYGYTF.

In its sample, this clone was seen a few times. The J gene is TRBJ2-5, the V gene TRBV15; 7 positions match TRBD1. This CDR3 has 14 amino acids. The V and J ends lost 4 bases and 2 bases, in that order; junction bases with no gene match: 4. Germline CDR1 LNHNV, CDR2 YYDKDF (reference sequence). The CDR3 reads CATSIPDRQETQYF. The CDR3 coding sequence is TGTGCCACCAGCATCCCGGACAGGCAAGAGACCCAGTACTTC.

The rearrangement joins TRBV5-4 to TRBJ2-1; D gene unclear. The germline CDR1 and CDR2 sequences are SGHNT and YYREEE (reference sequence). The V gene lost 4 bases and the J gene lost 3 bases, with 8 bases spanning the gap. CDR3 length: 13 residues. CDR3 DNA sequence: TGTGCCAGCAGCCGTGCCGACTACAATGAGCAGTTCTTC. Residues: CASSRADYNEQFF.

The chain recombines TRBV30 with TRBJ1-1; D unresolved. Trimming left V 0 bases short and J 7 bases short, with 9 bases between. This CDR3 region has 12 residues. Germline-derived CDR1 and CDR2 are GTSNPN and SVGIG (reference sequence). The CDR3 protein is CAWSVMGGEAFF. The CDR3 bases are TGTGCCTGGAGTGTAATGGGCGGTGAAGCTTTCTTT. The full variable domain, completed using reference TRBV30 and TRBJ1-1, is SQTIHQWPATLVQPVGSPLSLECTVEGTSNPNLYWYRQAAGRGLQLLFYSVGIGQISSEVPQNLSASRPQDRQFILSSKKLLLSDSGFYLCAWSVMGGEAFFGQGTRLTVV.

This rearrangement joins TRBV7-6 to TRBJ2-3, with 7 bases matching TRBD1. Germline V lookup: CDR1 SGHVS, CDR2 FNYEAQ. With V trimmed by 1 base and J by 2 bases, 6 bases remained unmatched. This CDR3 contains 16 residues. This chain's CDR3 is CASSLEGQINTDTQYF. The CDR3 coding sequence is TGTGCCAGCAGCTTAGAGGGACAGATTAACACAGATACGCAGTATTTT.

V is TRBV6-1 and J is TRBJ2-7; D might be TRBD1 (6 bases). Trimming shortened V by 3 bases and J by 2 bases, and 11 bases separated the two germline ends. The germline V gene has CDR1 MNHNS and CDR2 SASEGT. The CDR3 consists of 14 residues. CDR3 nucleotide sequence: TGTGCCAGCAGTGACCGACAGGTTACCTACGAGCAGTACTTC. Translating gives CASSDRQVTYEQYF.

Many counts were recorded for this clone. In nucleotides, the CDR3 is TGTGCCAGCAGTTACTCGGCGGGGGCCAGGGAGACCCAGTACTTC. It is translated as CASSYSAGARETQYF. The rearrangement joins TRBV6-5 to TRBJ2-5; D possibly corresponds to TRBD2 (7 bases). The CDR3 is 15 amino acids. V was trimmed by 0 bases and J by 5 bases, leaving 13 bases between them. CDR1 and CDR2 from the germline V gene are MNHEY and SVGAGI.